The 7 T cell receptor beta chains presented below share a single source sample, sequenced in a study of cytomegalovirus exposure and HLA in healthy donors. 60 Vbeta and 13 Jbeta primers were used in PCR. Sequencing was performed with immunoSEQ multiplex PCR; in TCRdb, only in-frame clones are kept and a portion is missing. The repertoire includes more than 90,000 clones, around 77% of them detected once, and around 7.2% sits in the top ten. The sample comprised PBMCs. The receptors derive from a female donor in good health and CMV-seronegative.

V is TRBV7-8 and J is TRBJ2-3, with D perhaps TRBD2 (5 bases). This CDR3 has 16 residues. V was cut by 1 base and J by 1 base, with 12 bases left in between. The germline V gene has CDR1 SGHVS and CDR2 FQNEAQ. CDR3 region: CASSLVVGRGTDTQYF. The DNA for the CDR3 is TGTGCCAGCAGCTTAGTTGTGGGGAGAGGCACAGATACGCAGTATTTT. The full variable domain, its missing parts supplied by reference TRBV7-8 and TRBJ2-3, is GAGVSQSPRYKVAKRGQDVALRCDPISGHVSLFWYQQALGQGPEFLTYFQNEAQLDKSGLPSDRFFAERPEGSVSTLKIQRTQQEDSAVYLCASSLVVGRGTDTQYFGPGTRLTVL.

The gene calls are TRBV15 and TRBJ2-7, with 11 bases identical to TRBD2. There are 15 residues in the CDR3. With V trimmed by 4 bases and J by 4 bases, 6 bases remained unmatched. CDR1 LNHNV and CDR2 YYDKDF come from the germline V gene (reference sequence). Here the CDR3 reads CATSTASGRSYEQYF. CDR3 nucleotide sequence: TGTGCCACCAGCACGGCTAGCGGGAGGTCGTACGAGCAGTACTTC.

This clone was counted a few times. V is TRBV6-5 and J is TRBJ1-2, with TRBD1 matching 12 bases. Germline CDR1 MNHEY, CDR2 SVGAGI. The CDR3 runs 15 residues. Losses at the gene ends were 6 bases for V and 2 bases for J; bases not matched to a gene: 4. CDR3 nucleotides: TGTGCCAGCAGCCCGGGACAGGGGGCAAACTATGGCTACACCTTC. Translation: CASSPGQGANYGYTF.

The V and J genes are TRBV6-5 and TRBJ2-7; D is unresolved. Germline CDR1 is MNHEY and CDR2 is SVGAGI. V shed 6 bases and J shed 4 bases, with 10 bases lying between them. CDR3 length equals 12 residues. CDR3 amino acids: CASSFLFYEQYF. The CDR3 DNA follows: TGTGCCAGCAGCTTCTTGTTTTACGAGCAGTACTTC.

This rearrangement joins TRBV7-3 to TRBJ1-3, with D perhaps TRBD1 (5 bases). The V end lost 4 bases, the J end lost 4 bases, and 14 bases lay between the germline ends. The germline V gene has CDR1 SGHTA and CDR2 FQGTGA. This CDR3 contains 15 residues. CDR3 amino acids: CASSWERRDGNTIYF. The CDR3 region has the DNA TGTGCCAGCAGCTGGGAACGGAGGGACGGAAACACCATATATTTT.

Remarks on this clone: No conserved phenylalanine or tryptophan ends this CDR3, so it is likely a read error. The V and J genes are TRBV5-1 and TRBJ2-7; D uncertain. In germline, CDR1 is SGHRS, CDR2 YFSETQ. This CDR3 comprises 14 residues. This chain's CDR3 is CASGLNSNSYEQYL. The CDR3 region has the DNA TGCGCCAGCGGCTTGAACAGCAACTCCTACGAGCAGTACCTC.

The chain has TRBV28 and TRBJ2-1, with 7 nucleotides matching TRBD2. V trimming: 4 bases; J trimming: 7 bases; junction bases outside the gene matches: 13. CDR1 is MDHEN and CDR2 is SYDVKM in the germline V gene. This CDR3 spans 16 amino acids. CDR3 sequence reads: CASSSIDGLDGNEQFF. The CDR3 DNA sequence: TGTGCCAGCAGTTCAATTGATGGACTAGACGGAAATGAGCAGTTCTTC.